Shown below are 28 T cell receptor beta chains from a single sample sequenced in a study of blood T cell repertoires in COVID-19. The method was immunoSEQ multiplex PCR; TCRdb's version includes in-frame clones alone and lacks a portion of them. This table has about 97,000 clones, about 83% appearing once. The material sequenced was peripheral blood. All receptors derive from a man in his forties or fifties with active or convalescent COVID-19.

This chain's CDR3 is CASSERFQFSGNTIYF. The CDR3 DNA is TGTGCCAGCAGTGAAAGATTCCAGTTCTCTGGAAACACCATATATTTT. The chain joins TRBV6-1 to TRBJ1-3; D is uncertain. The CDR3 runs 16 residues. Trimming removed 2 bases at V and 0 bases at J, with 11 bases between. Germline CDR1 and CDR2: MNHNS and SASEGT.

The J gene is TRBJ1-5, the V gene TRBV19; 9 nucleotides agree with TRBD1. V shed 9 bases and J 6 bases; nucleotides not matched to a gene: 24. Germline-derived CDR1 and CDR2 are LNHDA and SQIVND (reference sequence). The CDR3 has 19 residues. CDR3 nucleotide sequence: TGTGCCAGCAGAGAACCGGGACAGGGAGGTATCGGGGGGAGTCAGCCCCAGCATTTT. It codes for CASREPGQGGIGGSQPQHF.

The chain combines TRBV14 with TRBJ1-1; D remains ambiguous. Germline CDR1 reads SGHDN; CDR2 reads FVKESK. V was clipped by 2 bases and J by 2 bases, with 6 bases between them. The CDR3 length is 13 residues. The chain's CDR3 is CASSQNSNTEAFF. For the CDR3, the DNA is TGTGCCAGCAGCCAAAATAGCAACACTGAAGCTTTCTTT.

In this sample, this clone turned up once. The chain joins TRBV10-1 to TRBJ1-2, with 7 bases that match TRBD1. This CDR3 has 14 residues. Germline-derived CDR1 and CDR2 are WNHNN and SYGVQD (reference sequence). The V and J ends lost 6 bases and 4 bases, in that order; junction bases with no gene match: 8. The CDR3 DNA reads as TGCGCCAGCAGGCTCAGGGGGTTTACCTATGGCTACACCTTC. This encodes CASRLRGFTYGYTF.

The chain links TRBV4-3 to TRBJ1-2; TRBD1 matches 7 bases. The V segment lost 0 bases and the J segment 8 bases; nucleotides outside the gene matches: 9. The CDR3 is 15 amino acids. Germline assignment: CDR1 LGHNA and CDR2 YSLEER. As DNA, the CDR3 is TGCGCCAGCAGCCAAGAGGGACAGCCGACTCGGGGCTACACCTTC. Protein sequence: CASSQEGQPTRGYTF.

V gene TRBV5-1 combines with J gene TRBJ2-4; no firm D call. The CDR3 sequence is 13 residues long. Germline values: CDR1 SGHRS, CDR2 YFSETQ. With 4 bases removed from V and 0 bases from J, the gap between germline ends came to 5 bases. DNA of the CDR3: TGCGCCAGCAGCCCTTTAGCCAAAAACATTCAGTACTTC. Protein sequence: CASSPLAKNIQYF. Looking up the rest from reference TRBV5-1 and TRBJ2-4 gives the full variable domain: KAGVTQTPRYLIKTRGQQVTLSCSPISGHRSVSWYQQTPGQGLQFLFEYFSETQRNKGNFPGRFSGRQFSNSRSEMNVSTLELGDSALYLCASSPLAKNIQYFGAGTRLSVL.

This sequence joins TRBV6-5 and TRBJ1-2; perhaps TRBD1 as D (6 bases). CDR3 length: 15 residues. Germline loops: CDR1 MNHEY, CDR2 SVGAGI. Trimming stripped 6 bases from V and 4 bases from J, with 18 bases between. The CDR3 sequence is CASSHEGGGPYGYTF. Here the CDR3 DNA reads TGTGCCAGCAGCCACGAAGGGGGGGGGCCCTATGGCTACACCTTC.

This clone was detected only once. This chain links TRBV7-9 with TRBJ1-5, with 7 bases that match TRBD1. Germline values: CDR1 SEHNR, CDR2 FQNEAQ (reference sequence). Germline trimming cut 7 bases from V and 0 bases from J; bases unmatched to any gene: 6. There are 15 residues in the CDR3. The CDR3, as DNA: TGTGCCAGCACCCAGGGGGACAATAGCAATCAGCCCCAGCATTTT. This codes for CASTQGDNSNQPQHF.

This clone was seen only a few times. The chain employs TRBV6-2 or TRBV6-3 and TRBJ1-5; possible D gene TRBD1, 6 bases. Germline assignment: CDR1 MNHEY and CDR2 SVGEGT. The CDR3 runs 15 residues. The V and J ends lost 6 bases and 3 bases respectively, with 15 bases between them. The CDR3 loop is CASSLGQLTNQPQHF. CDR3 in DNA: TGTGCCAGCAGCCTTGGACAGCTCACCAATCAGCCCCAGCATTTT.

The chain employs TRBV11-2 and TRBJ2-5, with TRBD2 matching over 12 bases. The CDR3 consists of 16 residues. The germline CDR1 and CDR2 sequences are SGHAT and FQNNGV. V shed 5 bases and J 5 bases; nucleotides not matched to a gene: 9. The CDR3 protein is CASSRLTSGGSETQYF. The CDR3 coding sequence is TGTGCCAGCAGCCGTTTGACTAGCGGGGGTAGTGAGACCCAGTACTTC. The full variable domain, with the rest looked up from reference TRBV11-2 and TRBJ2-5, is EAGVAQSPRYKIIEKRQSVAFWCNPISGHATLYWYQQILGQGPKLLIQFQNNGVVDDSQLPKDRFSAERLKGVDSTLKIQPAKLEDSAVYLCASSRLTSGGSETQYFGPGTRLLVL.

This clone showed up just a few times. V gene TRBV6-4 combines with J gene TRBJ2-5; 11 bases are a match to TRBD2. V dropped 11 bases and J dropped 0; count of bases not matched to a gene: 14. The CDR3 runs 17 residues. Germline V CDR1 and CDR2: MRHNA, SNTAGT. In nucleotides, the CDR3 is TGTGCCTTTCCGGGACTAGCGGAAAAAAACCACCAAGAGACCCAGTACTTC. This translates into CAFPGLAEKNHQETQYF.

The table lists this clone with a few counts. The chain uses TRBV9 and TRBJ1-6; the D gene is possibly TRBD1 (5 bases). CDR1 is SGDLS, CDR2 YYNGEE, per germline. This CDR3 has 15 amino acids. The V and J ends lost 1 base and 8 bases respectively, with 13 bases between them. This chain's CDR3 is CASSVQGSHDSPLHF. CDR3 in DNA: TGTGCCAGCAGCGTACAGGGATCCCATGATTCACCCCTCCACTTT.

J is TRBJ1-2 and V is TRBV19; no definite D call. CDR3 size: 13 residues. Trimming pared 5 bases from V and 6 bases from J, leaving 13 bases between. The germline V gene encodes CDR1 LNHDA and CDR2 SQIVND (reference sequence). The CDR3 nucleotides read TGTGCCAGTAGTCTCCAGGTCGGGGATGGCTACACCTTC. This sequence encodes CASSLQVGDGYTF.

The chain recombines TRBV11-2 with TRBJ2-2; 8 nucleotides match TRBD2. Germline V gene sequence: CDR1 SGHAT, CDR2 FQNNGV. CDR3 length: 17 residues. J gave up 4 bases and V 4 bases, and 11 bases lay outside the gene matches. The DNA for the CDR3 is TGTGCCAGCAGCTGGGCCCGCGGGGGGAGCGGCACCGGGGAGCTGTTTTTT. Translating gives CASSWARGGSGTGELFF.

The genes are TRBV12-3 or TRBV12-4 and TRBJ2-1; TRBD1 matches at 11 bases. The CDR3 spans 12 residues. V trimming: 8 bases; J trimming: 7 bases; junction bases outside the gene matches: 1. CDR3 residues: CASGQGANEQFF. In DNA, the CDR3 is TGTGCCAGCGGACAGGGGGCGAATGAGCAGTTCTTC.

The chain's CDR3 is CASSEWRGASYEQYF. Written as DNA, the CDR3 is TGTGCCAGCAGTGAATGGCGGGGGGCCTCCTACGAGCAGTACTTC. The chain uses TRBV6-1 and TRBJ2-7, with TRBD2 matching over 8 bases. Germline assignment: CDR1 MNHNS and CDR2 SASEGT. J was trimmed by 0 bases and V by 2 bases; bases with no gene match: 3. This CDR3 is built from 15 residues.

The rearrangement uses TRBV5-4 and TRBJ2-3; tentative D call: TRBD2 (5 bases). The CDR3 has 15 residues. V was shortened by 0 bases and J by 2 bases, with 10 bases between the two germline ends. From germline, CDR1 is SGHNT and CDR2 YYREEE (reference sequence). This CDR3 is CASSLERQTTDTQYF. For the CDR3, the DNA is TGTGCCAGCAGCTTGGAGCGGCAGACCACAGATACGCAGTATTTT.

V usage is TRBV9 and J usage is TRBJ2-7; 10 positions agree with TRBD1. The V segment lost 0 bases and the J segment 5 bases; nucleotides outside the gene matches: 5. The germline CDR1 and CDR2 sequences are SGDLS and YYNGEE. This CDR3 is built from 15 residues. The CDR3 DNA follows: TGTGCCAGCAGCGTAGAGGGACAGGGGAGGCACGAGCAGTACTTC. This sequence encodes CASSVEGQGRHEQYF. The variable domain in full, completed from reference TRBV9 and TRBJ2-7, reads DSGVTQTPKHLITATGQRVTLRCSPRSGDLSVYWYQQSLDQGLQFLIQYYNGEERAKGNILERFSAQQFPDLHSELNLSSLELGDSALYFCASSVEGQGRHEQYFGPGTRLTVT.

The CDR3 DNA sequence: TGTGCCAGCAGTTCCACAGGGATTTGGGAGACCCAGTACTTC. Residues: CASSSTGIWETQYF. The genes are TRBV27 and TRBJ2-5, with D maybe TRBD1 (6 bases). The V gene's germline CDR1 is MNHEY and CDR2 SMNVEV (reference sequence). Trimming took 4 bases from V and 5 from J, leaving 14 bases between them. The CDR3 spans 14 residues.

This rearrangement joins TRBV6-5 to TRBJ1-5; perhaps TRBD1 as D (6 bases). Germline CDR1 and CDR2: MNHEY and SVGAGI. Between the trimmed V and J ends, which lost 0 bases and 0 bases, there was a span of 9 bases. This CDR3 has 16 residues. The CDR3 loop is CASSYSGHISNQPQHF. CDR3 nucleotides: TGTGCCAGCAGTTACTCGGGACATATTAGCAATCAGCCCCAGCATTTT.

This clone was observed a few times. V and J are TRBV18 and TRBJ1-3, with TRBD1 identical over 7 bases. Germline trimming cut 2 bases from V and 1 base from J; bases unmatched to any gene: 8. The germline gives CDR1 KGHSH, CDR2 LQKENI. This CDR3 region has 17 residues. In DNA, the CDR3 is TGTGCCAGCTCACCATCTCCAGGGGGTCTTTCTGGAAACACCATATATTTT. This encodes CASSPSPGGLSGNTIYF.

V is TRBV29-1 and J is TRBJ2-3; TRBD2 matches at 12 bases. CDR1 and CDR2 (germline): SQVTM, ANQGSEA. The CDR3 has 16 residues. V dropped 0 bases and J dropped 4; count of bases not matched to a gene: 5. The CDR3 reads CSVEDRLAGEADTQYF. In nucleotides, the CDR3 is TGCAGCGTTGAAGATCGACTAGCGGGGGAAGCAGATACGCAGTATTTT.

The genes are TRBV19 and TRBJ1-1; 11 bases align to TRBD1. Per the germline V gene, CDR1 is LNHDA and CDR2 is SQIVND (reference sequence). V gave up 6 bases and J gave up 1 base; unmatched junction bases: 7. The length of the CDR3 is 16 residues. The DNA of the CDR3 is TGTGCCAGTAGGGAGGACAGGGGGCCCGGGAACACTGAAGCTTTCTTT. Encoded protein: CASREDRGPGNTEAFF. Filled out from reference TRBV19 and TRBJ1-1, the complete variable domain reads DGGITQSPKYLFRKEGQNVTLSCEQNLNHDAMYWYRQDPGQGLRLIYYSQIVNDFQKGDIAEGYSVSREKKESFPLTVTSAQKNPTAFYLCASREDRGPGNTEAFFGQGTRLTVV.

This rearrangement joins TRBV27 to TRBJ2-7, with D possibly matching TRBD1 (6 bases). Per the germline V gene, CDR1 is MNHEY and CDR2 is SMNVEV (reference sequence). With 4 bases removed from V and 3 bases from J, the gap between germline ends came to 10 bases. The CDR3 consists of 13 residues. CDR3 amino acids: CASSYRALYEQYF. The CDR3 DNA sequence: TGTGCCAGCAGTTACAGGGCGCTCTACGAGCAGTACTTC.

The rearrangement joins TRBV6-5 to TRBJ2-6; maybe TRBD1 (6 bases). The V and J ends lost 2 bases and 4 bases respectively, with 12 bases between them. Per the germline V gene, CDR1 is MNHEY and CDR2 is SVGAGI. The CDR3 spans 16 residues. The CDR3 DNA reads as TGTGCCAGCAGTTACGCCGCAGGGGCCGGGGCCAACGTCCTGACTTTC. As protein: CASSYAAGAGANVLTF.

This chain connects TRBV29-1 to TRBJ2-5; D gene unclear. V lost 0 bases and J 11 bases, leaving 7 bases between the germline ends. CDR1 and CDR2 from the germline V gene are SQVTM and ANQGSEA. The CDR3 spans 10 residues. The CDR3 bases are TGCAGCGTTGAAGACAGAAAACAGTACTTC. Protein product: CSVEDRKQYF. Full variable domain (remainder filled in from reference TRBV29-1 and TRBJ2-5): SAVISQKPSRDICQRGTSLTIQCQVDSQVTMMFWYRQQPGQSLTLIATANQGSEATYESGFVIDKFPISRPNLTFSTLTVSNMSPEDSSIYLCSVEDRKQYFGPGTRLLVL.

The chain has TRBV5-1 and TRBJ2-1, with D maybe TRBD2 (6 bases). From germline, CDR1 is SGHRS and CDR2 YFSETQ. Trimming took off 4 bases at V and 7 bases at J, with 18 bases between the two ends. The CDR3 runs to 15 residues. The CDR3, as DNA: TGCGCCAGCAGCCTATCTAGCGATTTGAGGAATGAGCAGTTCTTC. Translation: CASSLSSDLRNEQFF.

This chain links TRBV5-5 with TRBJ1-5; D possibly corresponds to TRBD1 (5 bases). Germline V gene data show CDR1 as SGHKS and CDR2 as YYEKEE (reference sequence). Trimming removed 0 bases from V and 6 bases from J, with 7 bases in between. This CDR3 region has 13 residues. CDR3 DNA sequence: TGTGCCAGCAGCTTGGAAGGGGCTCAGCCCCAGCATTTT. Encoded protein: CASSLEGAQPQHF.